This TCR beta chain emerged from a study of blood T cell repertoires in COVID-19. The table came from immunoSEQ multiplex PCR; TCRdb's copy has only in-frame clones and leaves some out. The table includes about 80,000 clones, around 88% detected once. The CDR3 sequence is 16 residues long. J gave up 5 bases and V 1 base, and 5 bases lay outside the gene matches. Per the germline V gene, CDR1 is SGHVS and CDR2 is FQNEAQ. The clonotype originates from a woman of 80 years or more with active or convalescent COVID-19. The chain recombines TRBV7-8 with TRBJ1-4; 9 nucleotides match TRBD1. The sample was peripheral blood. The CDR3 DNA is TGTGCCAGCAGCTTAGTCGGGACAGGGATCAATGAAAAACTGTTTTTT. It is translated as CASSLVGTGINEKLFF.